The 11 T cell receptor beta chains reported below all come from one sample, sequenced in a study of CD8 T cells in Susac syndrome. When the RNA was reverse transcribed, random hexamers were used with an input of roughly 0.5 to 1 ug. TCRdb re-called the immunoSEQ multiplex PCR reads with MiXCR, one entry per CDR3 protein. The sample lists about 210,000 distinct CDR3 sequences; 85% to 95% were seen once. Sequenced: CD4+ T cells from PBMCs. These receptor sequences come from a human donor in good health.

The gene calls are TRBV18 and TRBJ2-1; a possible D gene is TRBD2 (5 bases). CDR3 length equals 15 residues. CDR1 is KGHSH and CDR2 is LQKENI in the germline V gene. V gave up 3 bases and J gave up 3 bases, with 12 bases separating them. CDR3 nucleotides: TGTGCCAGCTCACCCTACAGCGGCAGCTACAATGAGCAGTTCTTC. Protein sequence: CASSPYSGSYNEQFF.

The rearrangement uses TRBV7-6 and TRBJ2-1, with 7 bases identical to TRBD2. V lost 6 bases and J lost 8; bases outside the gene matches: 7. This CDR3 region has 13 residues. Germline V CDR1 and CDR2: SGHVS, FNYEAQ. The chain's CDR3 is CASRSGGGDEQFF. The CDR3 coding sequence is TGTGCCAGCAGGTCGGGGGGAGGGGATGAGCAGTTCTTC.

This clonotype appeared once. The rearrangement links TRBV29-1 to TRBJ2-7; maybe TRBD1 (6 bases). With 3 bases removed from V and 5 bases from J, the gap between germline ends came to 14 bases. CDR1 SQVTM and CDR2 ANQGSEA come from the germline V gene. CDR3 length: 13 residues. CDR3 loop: CSVEIEGDHEQYV. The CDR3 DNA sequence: TGCAGCGTTGAGATAGAGGGGGACCACGAGCAGTACGTC.

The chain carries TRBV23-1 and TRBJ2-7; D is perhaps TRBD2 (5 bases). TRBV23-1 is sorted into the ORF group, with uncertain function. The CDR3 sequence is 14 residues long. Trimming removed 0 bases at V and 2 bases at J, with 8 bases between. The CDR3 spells CASSQSAGTYEQYV. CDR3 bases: TGCGCCAGCAGTCAATCGGCGGGTACCTACGAGCAGTACGTC.

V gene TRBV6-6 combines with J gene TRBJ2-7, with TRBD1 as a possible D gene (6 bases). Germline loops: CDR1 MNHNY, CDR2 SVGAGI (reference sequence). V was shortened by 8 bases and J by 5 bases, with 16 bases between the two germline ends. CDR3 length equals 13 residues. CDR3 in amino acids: CASGIHRDHEQYV. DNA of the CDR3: TGTGCCAGCGGGATCCACAGGGATCACGAGCAGTACGTC.

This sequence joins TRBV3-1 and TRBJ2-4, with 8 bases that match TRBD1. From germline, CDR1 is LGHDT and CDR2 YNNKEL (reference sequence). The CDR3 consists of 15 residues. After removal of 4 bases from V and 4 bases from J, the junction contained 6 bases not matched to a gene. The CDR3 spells CASSRTGKGKNIQYF. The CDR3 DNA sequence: TGTGCCAGCAGCCGGACAGGGAAGGGGAAAAACATTCAGTACTTC.

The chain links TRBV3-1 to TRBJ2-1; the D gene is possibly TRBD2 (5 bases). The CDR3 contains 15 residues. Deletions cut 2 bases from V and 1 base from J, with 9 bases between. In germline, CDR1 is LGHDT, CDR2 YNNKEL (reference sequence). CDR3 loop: CASSQLRASYNEQFF. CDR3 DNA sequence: TGTGCCAGCAGCCAATTGAGGGCATCCTACAATGAGCAGTTCTTC.

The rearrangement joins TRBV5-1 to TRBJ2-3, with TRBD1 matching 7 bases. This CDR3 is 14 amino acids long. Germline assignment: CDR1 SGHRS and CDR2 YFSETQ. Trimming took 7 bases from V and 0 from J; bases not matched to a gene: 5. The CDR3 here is CASCRDRSTDTQYF. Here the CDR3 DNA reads TGCGCCAGCTGCCGGGACAGAAGCACAGATACGCAGTATTTT. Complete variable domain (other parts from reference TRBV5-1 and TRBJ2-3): KAGVTQTPRYLIKTRGQQVTLSCSPISGHRSVSWYQQTPGQGLQFLFEYFSETQRNKGNFPGRFSGRQFSNSRSEMNVSTLELGDSALYLCASCRDRSTDTQYFGPGTRLTVL.

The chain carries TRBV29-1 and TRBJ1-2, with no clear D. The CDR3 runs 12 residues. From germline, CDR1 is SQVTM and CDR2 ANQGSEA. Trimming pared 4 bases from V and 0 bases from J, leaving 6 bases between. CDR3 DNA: TGCAGCGTTGGGGCGGCTAACTATGGCTACACCTTC. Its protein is CSVGAANYGYTF.

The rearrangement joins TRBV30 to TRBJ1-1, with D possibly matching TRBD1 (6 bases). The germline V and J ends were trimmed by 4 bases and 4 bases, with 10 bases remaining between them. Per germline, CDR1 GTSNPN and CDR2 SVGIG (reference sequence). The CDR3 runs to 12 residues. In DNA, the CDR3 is TGTGCCTGGAACAAGGGGGGCACTGAAGCTTTCTTT. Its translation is CAWNKGGTEAFF.

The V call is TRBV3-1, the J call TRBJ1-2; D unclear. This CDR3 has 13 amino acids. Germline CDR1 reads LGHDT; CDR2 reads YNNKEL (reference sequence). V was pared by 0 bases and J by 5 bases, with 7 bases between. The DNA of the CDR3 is TGTGCCAGCAGCCAAGAGCCCGAGTATGGCTACACCTTC. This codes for CASSQEPEYGYTF.